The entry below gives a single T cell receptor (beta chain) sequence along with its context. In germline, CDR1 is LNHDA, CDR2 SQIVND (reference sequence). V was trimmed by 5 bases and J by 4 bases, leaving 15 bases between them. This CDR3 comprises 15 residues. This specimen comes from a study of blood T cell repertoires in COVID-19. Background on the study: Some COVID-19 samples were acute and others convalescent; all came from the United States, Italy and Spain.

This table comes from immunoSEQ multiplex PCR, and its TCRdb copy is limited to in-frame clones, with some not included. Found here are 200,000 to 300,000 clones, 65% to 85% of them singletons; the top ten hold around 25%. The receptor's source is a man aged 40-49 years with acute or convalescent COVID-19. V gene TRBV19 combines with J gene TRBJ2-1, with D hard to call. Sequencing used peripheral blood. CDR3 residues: CASSETSTRYNEQFF. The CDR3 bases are TGTGCCAGTAGTGAGACTTCGACCCGTTACAATGAGCAGTTCTTC.